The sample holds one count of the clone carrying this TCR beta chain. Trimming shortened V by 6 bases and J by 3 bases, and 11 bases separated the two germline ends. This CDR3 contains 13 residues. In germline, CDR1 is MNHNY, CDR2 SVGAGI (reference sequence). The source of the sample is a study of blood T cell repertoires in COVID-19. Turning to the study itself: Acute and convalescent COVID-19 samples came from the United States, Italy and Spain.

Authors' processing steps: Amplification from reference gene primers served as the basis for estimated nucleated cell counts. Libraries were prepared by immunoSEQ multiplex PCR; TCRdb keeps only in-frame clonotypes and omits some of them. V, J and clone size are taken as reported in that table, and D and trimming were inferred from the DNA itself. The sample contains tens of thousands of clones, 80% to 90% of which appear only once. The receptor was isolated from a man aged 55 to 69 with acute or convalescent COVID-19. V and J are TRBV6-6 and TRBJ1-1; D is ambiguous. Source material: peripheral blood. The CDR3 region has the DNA TGTGCCAGCAGCGCGGAAGTCTACACTGAAGCTTTCTTT. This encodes CASSAEVYTEAFF.